The clone carrying this T cell receptor beta chain has ten or more counts. The sample comes from a study of T cells in Graves' hyperthyroidism and ophthalmopathy. TCR beta CDR3 regions were amplified from RNA transcripts. In the first-round RT-PCR of the TCR CDR3, the HTBI primer set was used. Using its own MiXCR run on the multiplex PCR reads, TCRdb lists one record per CDR3 protein. The table includes about 480,000 distinct CDR3 sequences, 14% detected once. V gave up 3 bases and J gave up 3 bases, with 15 bases separating them. The germline V gene has CDR1 SGHNT and CDR2 YENEEA. This CDR3 contains 15 residues. Graves' hyperthyroidism without ophthalmopathy progression within 18 months was termed stable. Newly diagnosed patients aged 18 to 65 had hyperthyroidism of under 2 months' duration.

This chain uses TRBV11-3 with TRBJ2-7; D gene uncertain. Sequencing used blood. The clonotype comes from a woman under 30 with Graves' hyperthyroidism. CDR3 in amino acids: CASSFDLGRYYEQYF. The CDR3 nucleotides are TGTGCCAGCAGCTTCGATCTTGGCAGATACTACGAGCAGTACTTC.